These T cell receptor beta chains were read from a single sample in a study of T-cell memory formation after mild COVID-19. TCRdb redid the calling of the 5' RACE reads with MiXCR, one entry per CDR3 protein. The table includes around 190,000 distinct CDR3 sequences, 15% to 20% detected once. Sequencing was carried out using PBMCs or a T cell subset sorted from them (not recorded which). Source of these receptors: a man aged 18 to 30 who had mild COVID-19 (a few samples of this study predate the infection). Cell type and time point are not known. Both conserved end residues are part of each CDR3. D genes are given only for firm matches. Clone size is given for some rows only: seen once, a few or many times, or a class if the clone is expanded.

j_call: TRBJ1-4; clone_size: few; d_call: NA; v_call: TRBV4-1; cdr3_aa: CASSRPDGQIWGEKLFF; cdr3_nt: TGCGCCAGCAGCCGACCAGACGGACAGATTTGGGGTGAAAAACTGTTTTTT
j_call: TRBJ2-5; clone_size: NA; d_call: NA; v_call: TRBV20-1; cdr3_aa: CSAPGGGRKETQYF; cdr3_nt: TGCAGTGCCCCAGGGGGGGGGCGCAAAGAGACCCAGTACTTC
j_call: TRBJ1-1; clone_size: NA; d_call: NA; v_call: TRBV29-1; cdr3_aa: CSVVHSMNTEAFF; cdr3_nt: TGCAGCGTTGTACACAGTATGAACACTGAAGCTTTCTTT
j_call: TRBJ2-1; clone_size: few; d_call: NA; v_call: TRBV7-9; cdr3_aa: CASSPRGGEQFF; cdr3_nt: TGTGCCAGCAGCCCAAGGGGTGGTGAGCAGTTCTTC
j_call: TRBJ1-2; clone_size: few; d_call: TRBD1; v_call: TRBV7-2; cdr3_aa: CASSMQGAKSGYGYTF; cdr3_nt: TGTGCCAGCAGCATGCAGGGGGCAAAATCCGGATATGGCTACACCTTC
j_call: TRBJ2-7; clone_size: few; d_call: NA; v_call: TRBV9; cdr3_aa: CASSASVSSSYEQYF; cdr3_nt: TGTGCCAGCAGCGCCTCAGTTTCAAGCTCCTACGAGCAGTACTTC
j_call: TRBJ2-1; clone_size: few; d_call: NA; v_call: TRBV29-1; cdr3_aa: CSVTLGGPDSYNEQFF; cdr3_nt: TGCAGCGTAACCCTCGGTGGGCCCGATTCCTACAATGAGCAGTTCTTC
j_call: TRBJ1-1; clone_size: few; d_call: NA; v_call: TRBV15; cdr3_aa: CATSRDLVQNTEAFF; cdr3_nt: TGTGCCACCAGCAGAGATCTCGTGCAGAACACTGAAGCTTTCTTT
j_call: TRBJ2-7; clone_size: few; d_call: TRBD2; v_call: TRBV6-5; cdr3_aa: CASSSLAGAFYEQYF; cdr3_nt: TGTGCCAGCAGTTCTTTAGCGGGGGCCTTCTACGAGCAGTACTTC
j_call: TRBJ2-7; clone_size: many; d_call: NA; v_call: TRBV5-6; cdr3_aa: CASSPGQDEQYF; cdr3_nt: TGTGCCAGCAGCCCCGGTCAGGACGAGCAGTACTTC
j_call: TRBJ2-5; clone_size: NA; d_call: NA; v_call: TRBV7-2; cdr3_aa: CASSFDGAQLTQYF; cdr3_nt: TGTGCCAGCAGCTTTGACGGGGCTCAATTGACCCAGTACTTC
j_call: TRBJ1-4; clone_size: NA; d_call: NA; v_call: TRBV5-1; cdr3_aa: CASSRGVHNEKLFF; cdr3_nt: TGCGCCAGCAGCCGGGGGGTTCATAATGAAAAACTGTTTTTT
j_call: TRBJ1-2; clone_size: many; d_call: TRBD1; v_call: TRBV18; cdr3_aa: CASSQGQGAYYGYTF; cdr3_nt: TGTGCCAGCTCCCAAGGACAGGGGGCGTACTATGGCTACACCTTC
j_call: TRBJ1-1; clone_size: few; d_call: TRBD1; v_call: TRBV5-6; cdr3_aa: CASSLGDRGKGTEAFF; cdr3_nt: TGTGCCAGCAGCTTGGGAGACAGGGGAAAGGGGACTGAAGCTTTCTTT
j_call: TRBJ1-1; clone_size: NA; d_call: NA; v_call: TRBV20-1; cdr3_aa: CSATPPGGHTEAFF; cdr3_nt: TGCAGTGCCACCCCCCCCGGGGGACACACTGAAGCTTTCTTT
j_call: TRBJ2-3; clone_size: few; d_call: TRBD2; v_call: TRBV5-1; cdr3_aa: CASSLVAGFEDTQYF; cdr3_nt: TGCGCCAGCAGCTTGGTAGCGGGGTTTGAAGATACGCAGTATTTT
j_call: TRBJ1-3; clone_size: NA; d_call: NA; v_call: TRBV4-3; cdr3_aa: CASSQAYKVITGNTIYF; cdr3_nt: TGCGCCAGCAGCCAAGCCTACAAGGTCATAACTGGAAACACCATATATTTT
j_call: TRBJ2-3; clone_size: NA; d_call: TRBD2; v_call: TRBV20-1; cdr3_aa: CSASSGGYGDTQYF; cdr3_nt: TGCAGTGCTTCTAGCGGGGGGTATGGAGATACGCAGTATTTT
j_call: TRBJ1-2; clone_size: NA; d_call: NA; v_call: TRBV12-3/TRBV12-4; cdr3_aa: CASSLALGGYTF; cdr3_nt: TGTGCCAGCAGTTTAGCGCTGGGTGGCTACACCTTC
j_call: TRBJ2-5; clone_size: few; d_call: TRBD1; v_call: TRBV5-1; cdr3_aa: CASSPGQVQETQYF; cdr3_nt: TGCGCCAGCAGCCCCGGACAGGTCCAAGAGACCCAGTACTTC
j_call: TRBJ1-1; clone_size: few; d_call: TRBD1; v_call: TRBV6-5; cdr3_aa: CASSYRAPGGGGAFF; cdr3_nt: TGTGCCAGCAGTTACAGGGCTCCAGGGGGCGGCGGGGCTTTCTTT
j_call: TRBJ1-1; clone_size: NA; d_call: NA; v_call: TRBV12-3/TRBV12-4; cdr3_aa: CASSLGRILNTEAFF; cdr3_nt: TGTGCCAGCAGTTTGGGTAGGATCCTGAACACTGAAGCTTTCTTT
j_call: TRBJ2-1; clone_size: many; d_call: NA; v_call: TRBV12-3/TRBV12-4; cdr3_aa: CASSLWLNNEQFF; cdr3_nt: TGTGCCAGCAGTTTATGGCTTAACAATGAGCAGTTCTTC
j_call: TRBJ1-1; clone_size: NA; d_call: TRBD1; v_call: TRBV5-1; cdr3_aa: CASSSDRGNTEAFF; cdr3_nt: TGCGCCAGCAGCTCGGACAGGGGGAACACTGAAGCTTTCTTT
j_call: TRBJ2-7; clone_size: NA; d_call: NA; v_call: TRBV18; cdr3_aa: CASRRLGSSYEQYF; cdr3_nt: TGTGCCAGCCGACGTCTAGGGAGCTCCTACGAGCAGTACTTC
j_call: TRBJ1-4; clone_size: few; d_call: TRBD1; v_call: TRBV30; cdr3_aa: CAWSADRVSSVEKLFF; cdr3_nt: TGTGCCTGGAGTGCCGACAGGGTTAGTTCGGTGGAAAAACTGTTTTTT
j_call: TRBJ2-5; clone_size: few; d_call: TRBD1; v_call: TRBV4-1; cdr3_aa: CASSFRDRGMLETQYF; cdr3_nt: TGCGCCAGCAGCTTCCGGGACAGGGGGATGTTGGAGACCCAGTACTTC
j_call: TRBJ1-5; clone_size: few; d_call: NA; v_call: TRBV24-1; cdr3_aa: CATSDSTREDQPQHF; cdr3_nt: TGTGCCACCAGTGATAGTACCAGGGAGGATCAGCCCCAGCATTTT
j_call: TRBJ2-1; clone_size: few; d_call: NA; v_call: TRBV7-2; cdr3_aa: CASSLTLPPTGYSNEQFF; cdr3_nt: TGTGCCAGCAGCTTAACCCTCCCGCCCACAGGGTACAGCAATGAGCAGTTCTTC
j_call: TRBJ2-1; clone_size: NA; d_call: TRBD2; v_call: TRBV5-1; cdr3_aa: CARSLTSGDTDEKFF; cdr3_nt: TGCGCCAGGAGCTTGACTAGCGGGGATACAGATGAGAAGTTCTTC
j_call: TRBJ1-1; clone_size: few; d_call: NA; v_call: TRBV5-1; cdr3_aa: CASSLGGVQNTEAFF; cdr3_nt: TGCGCCAGCAGCTTGGGAGGGGTCCAGAACACTGAAGCTTTCTTT
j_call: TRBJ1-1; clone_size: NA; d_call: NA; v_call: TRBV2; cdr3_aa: CASVKEMNTEAFF; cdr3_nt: TGTGCCAGTGTCAAAGAAATGAACACTGAAGCTTTCTTT
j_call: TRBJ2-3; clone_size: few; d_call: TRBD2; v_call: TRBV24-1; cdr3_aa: CATAGTTGDTQYF; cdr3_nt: TGTGCCACCGCCGGGACTACCGGGGATACGCAGTATTTT
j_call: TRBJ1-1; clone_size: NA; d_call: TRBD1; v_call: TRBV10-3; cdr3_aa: CAISVGTVNTEAFF; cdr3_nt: TGTGCCATCAGCGTAGGGACAGTCAACACTGAAGCTTTCTTT
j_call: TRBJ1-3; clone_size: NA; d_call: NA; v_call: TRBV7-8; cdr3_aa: CASSTAGGRAPGNTIYF; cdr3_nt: TGTGCCAGCAGCACCGCCGGGGGCCGCGCGCCTGGAAACACCATATATTTT
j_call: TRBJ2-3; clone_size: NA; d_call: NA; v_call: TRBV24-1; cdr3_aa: CATREGAGDTQYF; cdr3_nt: TGTGCCACCAGGGAAGGGGCCGGCGATACGCAGTATTTT
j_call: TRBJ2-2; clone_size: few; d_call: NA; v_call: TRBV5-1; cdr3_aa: CASSLLESVLVHTGELFF; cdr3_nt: TGCGCCAGCAGCTTGTTAGAAAGTGTACTAGTGCACACCGGGGAGCTGTTTTTT